This record looks at one T cell receptor (beta chain) sequence and its context. The antigen it binds to is not known. No clone much larger than this one lies a single base away; base qualities are absent. The cohort was made up of under 800 healthy bone marrow donors. Cohort members were all nominally healthy when sampled, although unrecorded immune exposures were likely present. The donor tested CMV seronegative and was one of the 352 seronegative cohort members. Every donor gave a peripheral blood sample, and the peripheral blood mononuclear cells from that sample were used for TCR beta sequencing. The Qiagen DNeasy Blood Extraction Kit was used to extract genomic DNA from the blood cell samples. This sample is drawn from a study of cytomegalovirus exposure and HLA in healthy donors (dated by TCRdb to 2016 to 2017). Some background on the complete study: According to an earlier analysis of 587 of the donors, 150 million to 200 million T cells yielded roughly 100 million unique TCR beta sequences and about 280 Gb of sequence data. Donor age, sex, ethnicity and CMV serostatus were collected together with the repertoire data. Typing coverage varied by locus: 629-630 donors for A, B, C, DRB1 and DQB1; roughly 560 for DQA1; more than 600 for DPA1; roughly 470 for DPB1. Across approximately 420 genotyped donors of the cohort, an average of approximately 220,000 unique TCR beta nucleotide sequences per donor were sequenced, and about a sixth of those sequences were non-productive. Class I and class II HLA loci were covered by the typing at four-digit resolution. All discovery cohort repertoires had been generated on a single sequencing platform. A later genetic analysis used genome-wide SNP genotypes for about three fifths of the 666 donors, treating that subset as a discovery cohort. To decide whether each TCR beta V gene segment behaved as functional or pseudogenic, an earlier analysis of some 540 of the donors relied on high-throughput TCR beta sequencing. Approximately 300 gigabases of sequencing data and 70 million to 95 million unique TCR sequences made up an early release that covered around 640 HLA-typed donors. Rather than drawing on any new phenotypic data, the later analysis identified candidate immune exposures from TCR beta sequences and the way those sequences occurred across donors. The study was designed to test whether signatures of past pathogen exposure could be identified by cataloging public T cell receptors. To predict cytomegalovirus infection status, the study brought together high-throughput TCR immunosequencing, statistical association of individual TCRs with disease status, and machine learning. The study used immunosequencing to profile the T cell repertoires of several hundred subjects and linked those repertoires to cytomegalovirus serostatus. A later analysis re-analyzed previously published TCR beta repertoires from 600 to 850 donors and added high-resolution HLA genotyping to study TCR occurrence patterns. Because of strong linkage in the cohort, roughly five DR-DQ haplotypes were treated as single units for association and clustering. Of the approximately 400 genotyped donors, approximately 80% fell in the genetic ancestry cluster associated with self-reported Caucasian donors. In addition to the first cohort of several hundred subjects, a separate validation cohort of approximately 130 different subjects was used.

General findings and caveats noted by the study authors: The study gave a list of some 150 TCR beta chains associated with cytomegalovirus. An association between a missense DCLRE1C variant and V-gene and J-gene trimming of TCR beta chains was found in a later genetic analysis and replicated in an independent cohort. In this cohort, only TCR beta chains were sequenced, and detectable features were limited by the absence of alpha or paired-chain data. Presence/absence analyses assumed roughly uniform sequencing depth across donors, an assumption that may not hold. Broadly in line with IMGT annotations, most TCR beta V segments showed up in productive rearrangements about 87% or about 30% of the time in an earlier analysis of roughly 590 of the donors. According to the authors, the approach could potentially be generalized to other disease states and immunological phenotypes. In a later analysis, several top co-occurrence clusters were reported to appear linked to parvovirus B19, influenza, CMV and Epstein-Barr virus. The 87-base-pair reads could not distinguish some IMGT-functional V segments, including TRBV6-2 and TRBV6-3, so those segments were excluded. A further reported finding was that TCR beta sequences accurately predicted the HLA-A and HLA-B alleles for most subjects in the first cohort. Across donors, most TCR sequences were observed very rarely, whereas some public TCRs were present in many individuals. A later genetic analysis reported fewer N-insertions in productive TCRs among donors in an Asian-associated ancestry cluster than the approximately 700-donor mean. In a later analysis, the rate of TCR association differed among HLA loci, with DRB1 alleles having the most associated TCRs and HLA-C alleles having the fewest. Correlated functional status among segregating V segments might reflect linkage disequilibrium, but an unknown experimental factor could not be ruled out. A later analysis associated approximately 17,000 TCR beta sequences with specific HLA alleles at a false discovery rate of 0.05. Because HLA typing was unavailable for some donors at each locus, only the typed subset was used in association tests. In a later analysis, most CMV-associated TCR beta chains were found to appear HLA-restricted, with HLA associations seemingly driven largely by CMV exposure. The classifier was reported to diagnose cytomegalovirus status with high specificity and sensitivity in both the original cohort and the validation cohort. Compared with equally common non-associated chains, HLA-associated TCR beta chains in a later analysis were more clonally expanded and had lower generation probabilities. A cluster of highly shared sequence variants was judged likely to be a technical artifact of the sequencing pipeline. Immune exposure information for the cohort was limited to CMV serostatus. Strong co-occurrence of HLA alleles, especially DR and DQ, made assigning TCR associations to individual alleles difficult. Because counts were too low, 15 to 20 rarely observed V segments, including chromosome 9 orphons, were excluded from the earlier analysis of several hundred of the donors. Three of the identified cytomegalovirus-associated TCR beta chains were confirmed in vitro to be specific for cytomegalovirus antigens.

The receptor library was made with the immunoSEQ multiplex PCR assay. The multiplex PCR relied on a mix of 60 forward primers for TCR Vbeta segments and 13 reverse primers for TCR Jbeta segments. Amplification of the CDR3 region of rearranged TCR beta genes was performed with a multiplex PCR assay on genomic DNA. The amplified TCR beta libraries were sequenced on the Illumina HiSeq System as 87-base-pair reads. The authors' analysis ran thus. A later analysis tallied around 82 million unique TCR beta chains across the 550 to 850 repertoires, and approximately 11 million of those chains were shared by two or more donors. A nearest-neighbor algorithm error-corrected the raw reads and collapsed the reads into unique sequences, merging closely related sequences to remove PCR and sequencing errors. V, D and J gene segments were assigned by aligning CDR3 sequences to IMGT reference sequences. For a sequence to be retained, a match of at least six nucleotides was required to both a V gene segment and a J gene segment. Rearrangements were classified as productive when the CDR3 lacked stop codons and remained in frame with V and J, and all other rearrangements were classified as non-productive. CDR3 was defined according to IMGT convention as the region running from the second conserved V-encoded cysteine to the conserved J-encoded phenylalanine. The earlier analysis of more than 450 of the donors excluded sequences that lacked an unambiguous match to a single V gene segment. In an earlier analysis of 450 to 700 of the donors, V segments were called functional above 56.7% productive rearrangements and were called segregating when the between-donor standard deviation exceeded 5%. A statistical classification framework was built to diagnose cytomegalovirus status from the catalog of TCR beta chain sequences. A later analysis assigned V and J genes by comparing TCR nucleotide sequences with IMGT/GENE-DB human TR gene sequences. A later analysis assigned CDR3 sequences and most-parsimonious VDJ recombination scenarios with the TCRdist pipeline. In a later analysis, each TCR beta chain was defined by its CDR3 amino acid sequence together with its V-gene family, and reads lacking a unique V-gene family were excluded. A later analysis removed several hundred highly shared, low-generation-probability nucleotide sequences to deal with suspected cross-contamination and a sequencing artifact. In a later analysis, a clonal expansion index was calculated for each public chain from normalized within-repertoire ranks of inferred template counts. A later analysis computed generation probabilities with a VDJ recombination model fitted to out-of-frame rearrangements, and checked the results against IGoR. Hypergeometric tests were used in a later analysis to score TCR-TCR, TCR-HLA and TCR-CMV co-occurrence, with a repertoire-size bias correction applied to the TCR pairs. To estimate false discovery rates, a later analysis permuted the HLA or CMV assignments 20 times. A later analysis grouped co-occurring TCRs with DBSCAN, adding TCRdist sequence similarity when clustering within HLA-allele-positive subsets. Co-occurrence clustering excluded repertoires with fewer than 30,000 or more than 120,000 public chains, plus five with anomalous nucleotide sharing. TCRdb re-hosts the immuneACCESS table, in-frame sequences only. Its copies lack some clones; in the studies checked, an unresolved V gene accounts for under half of them, and the cause for the rest is not known. V, J and clone size derive from that table, while D and trimming were established from the DNA sequence. In this sample the table shows fewer than 100,000 clones, roughly 79% of which occur a single time. Approximately 3.8% of the sample belongs to the ten largest clones.

Including the terminal cysteine and phenylalanine, the CDR3 comprises 14 residues. Only CDR3 DNA remains: 42 bases, in frame from the first base. Taken from the germline V gene, the CDR1 and CDR2 loops are SGHDT and YYEEEE. V is cut by 4 bases and J by 4 bases, and the space between the germline ends is 14 bases. Material: PBMCs. The sequence was collected from a woman in her forties in good health and CMV-seronegative. Here the chain combines TRBV5-6 and TRBJ1-2; a confident D gene designation cannot be given. The sequenced DNA: TGTGCCAGCAGCCCCTTGGGAGGAGTCTATGGCTACACCTTC. Translated, it reads CASSPLGGVYGYTF.